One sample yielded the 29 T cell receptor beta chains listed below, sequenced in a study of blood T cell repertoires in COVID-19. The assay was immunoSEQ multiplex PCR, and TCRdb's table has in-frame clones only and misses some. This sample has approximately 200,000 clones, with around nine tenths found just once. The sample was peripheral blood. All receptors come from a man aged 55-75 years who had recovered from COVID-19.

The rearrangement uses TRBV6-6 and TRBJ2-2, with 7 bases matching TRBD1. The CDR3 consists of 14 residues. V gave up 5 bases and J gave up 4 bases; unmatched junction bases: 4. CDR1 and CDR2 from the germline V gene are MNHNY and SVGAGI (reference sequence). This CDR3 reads CASSQGQFTGELFF. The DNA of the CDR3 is TGTGCCAGCAGTCAGGGACAGTTCACCGGGGAGCTGTTTTTT.

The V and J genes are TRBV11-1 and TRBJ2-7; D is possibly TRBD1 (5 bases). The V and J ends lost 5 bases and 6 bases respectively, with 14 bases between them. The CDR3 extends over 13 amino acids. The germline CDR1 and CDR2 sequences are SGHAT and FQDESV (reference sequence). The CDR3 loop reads CASSTRRASEQYF. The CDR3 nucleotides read TGTGCCAGCAGCACACGCAGGGCTAGCGAGCAGTACTTC.

CDR3 DNA: TGTGCCAGCAGTTTACCAGGGCCCCAGCATTTT. Translated: CASSLPGPQHF. The rearrangement uses TRBV28 and TRBJ1-5; the D is unclear. The CDR3 contains 11 residues. The V end was cut by 2 bases, the J end by 9 bases, with 5 bases between. Germline CDR1 is MDHEN and CDR2 is SYDVKM.

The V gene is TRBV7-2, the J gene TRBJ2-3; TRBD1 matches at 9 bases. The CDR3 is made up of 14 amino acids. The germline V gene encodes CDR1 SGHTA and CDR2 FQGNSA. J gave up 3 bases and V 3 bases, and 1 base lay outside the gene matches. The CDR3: CASSLGTGTDTQYF. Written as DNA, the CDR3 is TGTGCCAGCAGCTTGGGGACAGGGACAGATACGCAGTATTTT.

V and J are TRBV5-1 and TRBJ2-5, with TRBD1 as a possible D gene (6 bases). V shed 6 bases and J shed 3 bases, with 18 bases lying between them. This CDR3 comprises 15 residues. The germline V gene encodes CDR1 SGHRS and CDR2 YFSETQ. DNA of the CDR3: TGCGCCAGCACCTCAGGGGTTTGGGTCGAAGAGACCCAGTACTTC. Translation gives CASTSGVWVEETQYF.

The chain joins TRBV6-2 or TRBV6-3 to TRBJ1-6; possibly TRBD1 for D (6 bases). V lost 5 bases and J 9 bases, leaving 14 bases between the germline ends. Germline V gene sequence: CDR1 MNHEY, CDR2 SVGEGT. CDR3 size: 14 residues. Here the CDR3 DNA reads TGTGCCAGCAGTCGAGACAGGAACATTTCACCCCTCCACTTT. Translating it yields CASSRDRNISPLHF.

The CDR3 DNA reads TGTGCCACCAGCATCGCCAGGGGGAACACTGAAGCTTTCTTT. This translates into CATSIARGNTEAFF. The V call is TRBV15, the J call TRBJ1-1; tentatively, D is TRBD1 (6 bases). Per germline, CDR1 LNHNV and CDR2 YYDKDF (reference sequence). Trimming took 4 bases from V and 1 from J, leaving 10 bases between them. There are 14 residues in the CDR3.

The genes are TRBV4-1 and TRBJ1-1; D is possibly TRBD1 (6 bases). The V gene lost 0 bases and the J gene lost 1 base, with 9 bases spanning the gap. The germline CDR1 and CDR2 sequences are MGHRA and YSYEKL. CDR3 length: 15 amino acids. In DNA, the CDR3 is TGCGCCAGCAGCCAAGAGGGGACATGGAACACTGAAGCTTTCTTT. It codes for CASSQEGTWNTEAFF.

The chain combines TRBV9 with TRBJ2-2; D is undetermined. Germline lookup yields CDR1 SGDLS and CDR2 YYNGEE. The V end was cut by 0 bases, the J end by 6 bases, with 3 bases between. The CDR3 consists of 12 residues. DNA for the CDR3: TGTGCCAGCAGCGTAGTCGCCGGGGAGCTGTTTTTT. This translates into CASSVVAGELFF.

The CDR3 region is CASGRGATNEKLFF. The DNA of the CDR3 is TGTGCCAGCGGCAGGGGGGCAACTAATGAAAAACTGTTTTTT. The chain recombines TRBV28 with TRBJ1-4; 7 nucleotides line up with TRBD1. With V trimmed by 8 bases and J by 0 bases, 3 bases remained unmatched. The CDR3 length is 14 residues. CDR1 and CDR2 (germline): MDHEN, SYDVKM.

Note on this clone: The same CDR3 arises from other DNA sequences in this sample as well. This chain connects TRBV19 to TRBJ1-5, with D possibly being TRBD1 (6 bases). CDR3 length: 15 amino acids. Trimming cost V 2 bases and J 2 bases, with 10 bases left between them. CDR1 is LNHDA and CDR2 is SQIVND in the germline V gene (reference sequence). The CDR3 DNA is TGTGCCAGTAGTATATCTAGACAGGGCAATCAGCCCCAGCATTTT. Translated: CASSISRQGNQPQHF. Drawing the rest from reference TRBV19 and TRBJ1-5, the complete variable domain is DGGITQSPKYLFRKEGQNVTLSCEQNLNHDAMYWYRQDPGQGLRLIYYSQIVNDFQKGDIAEGYSVSREKKESFPLTVTSAQKNPTAFYLCASSISRQGNQPQHFGDGTRLSIL.

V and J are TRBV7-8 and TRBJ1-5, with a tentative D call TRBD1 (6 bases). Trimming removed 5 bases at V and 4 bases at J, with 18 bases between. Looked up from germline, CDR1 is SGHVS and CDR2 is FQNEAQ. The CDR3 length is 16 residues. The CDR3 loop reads CASSPILRTDNQPQHF. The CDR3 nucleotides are TGTGCCAGCAGCCCCATCCTCCGGACAGATAATCAGCCCCAGCATTTT.

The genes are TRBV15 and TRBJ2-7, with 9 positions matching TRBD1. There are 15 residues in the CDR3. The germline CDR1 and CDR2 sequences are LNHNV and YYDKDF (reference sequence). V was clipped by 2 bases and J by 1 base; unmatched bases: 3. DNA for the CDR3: TGTGCCACCAGCAGACGGGGACAGGGATCCTACGAGCAGTACTTC. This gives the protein CATSRRGQGSYEQYF.

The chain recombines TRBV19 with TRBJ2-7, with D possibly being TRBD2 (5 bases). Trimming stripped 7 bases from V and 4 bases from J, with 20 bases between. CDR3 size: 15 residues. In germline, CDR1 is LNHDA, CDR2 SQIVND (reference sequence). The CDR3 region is CASKPPGSPLYEQYF. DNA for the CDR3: TGTGCCAGTAAGCCTCCGGGATCGCCTTTGTACGAGCAGTACTTC.

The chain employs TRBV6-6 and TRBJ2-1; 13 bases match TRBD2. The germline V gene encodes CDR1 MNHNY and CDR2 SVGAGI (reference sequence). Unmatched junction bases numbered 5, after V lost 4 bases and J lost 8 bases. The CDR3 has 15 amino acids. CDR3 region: CASSWTSGRGDEQFF. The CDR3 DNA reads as TGTGCCAGCAGTTGGACTAGCGGGAGAGGCGATGAGCAGTTCTTC.

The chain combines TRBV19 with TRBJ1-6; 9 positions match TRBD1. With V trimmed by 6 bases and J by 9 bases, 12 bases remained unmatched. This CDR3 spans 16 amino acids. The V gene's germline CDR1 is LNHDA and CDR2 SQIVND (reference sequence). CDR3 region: CASSQAGTGLPSPLHF. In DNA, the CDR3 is TGTGCCAGTAGCCAAGCTGGGACAGGGTTGCCTTCACCCCTCCACTTT. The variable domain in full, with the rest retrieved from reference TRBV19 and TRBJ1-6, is DGGITQSPKYLFRKEGQNVTLSCEQNLNHDAMYWYRQDPGQGLRLIYYSQIVNDFQKGDIAEGYSVSREKKESFPLTVTSAQKNPTAFYLCASSQAGTGLPSPLHFGNGTRLTVT.

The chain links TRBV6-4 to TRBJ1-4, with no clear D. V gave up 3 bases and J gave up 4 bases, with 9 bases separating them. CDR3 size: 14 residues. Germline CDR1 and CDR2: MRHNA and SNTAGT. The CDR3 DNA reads TGTGCCAGCAGTGAAACAGAGAATAATGAAAAACTGTTTTTT. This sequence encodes CASSETENNEKLFF.

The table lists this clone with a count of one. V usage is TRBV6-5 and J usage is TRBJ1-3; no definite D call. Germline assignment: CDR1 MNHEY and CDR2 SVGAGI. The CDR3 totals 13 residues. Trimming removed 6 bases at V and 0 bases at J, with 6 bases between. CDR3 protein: CASRAPSGNTIYF. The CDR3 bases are TGTGCCAGCAGGGCCCCCTCTGGAAACACCATATATTTT.

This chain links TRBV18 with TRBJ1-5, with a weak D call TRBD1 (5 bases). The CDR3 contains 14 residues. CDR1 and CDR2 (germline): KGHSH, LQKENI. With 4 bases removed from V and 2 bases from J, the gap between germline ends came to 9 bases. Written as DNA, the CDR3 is TGTGCCAGCTCACTATTACAGGGCAATCAGCCCCAGCATTTT. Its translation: CASSLLQGNQPQHF.

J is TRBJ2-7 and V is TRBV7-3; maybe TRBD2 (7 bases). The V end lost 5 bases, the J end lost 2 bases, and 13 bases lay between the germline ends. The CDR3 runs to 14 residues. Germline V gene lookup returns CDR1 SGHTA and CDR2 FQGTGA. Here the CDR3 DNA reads TGTGCCAGCAGCCCCGGGGGGCCCGCCTACGAGCAGTACTTC. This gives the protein CASSPGGPAYEQYF. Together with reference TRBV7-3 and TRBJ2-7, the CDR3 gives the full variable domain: GAGVSQTPSNKVTEKGKYVELRCDPISGHTALYWYRQSLGQGPEFLIYFQGTGAADDSGLPNDRFFAVRPEGSVSTLKIQRTERGDSAVYLCASSPGGPAYEQYFGPGTRLTVT.

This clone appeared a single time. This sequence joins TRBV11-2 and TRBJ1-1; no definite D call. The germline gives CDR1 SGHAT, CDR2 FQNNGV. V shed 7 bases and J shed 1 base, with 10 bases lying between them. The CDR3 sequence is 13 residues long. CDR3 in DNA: TGTGCCAGCACCGATAACGGGAACACTGAAGCTTTCTTT. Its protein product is CASTDNGNTEAFF.

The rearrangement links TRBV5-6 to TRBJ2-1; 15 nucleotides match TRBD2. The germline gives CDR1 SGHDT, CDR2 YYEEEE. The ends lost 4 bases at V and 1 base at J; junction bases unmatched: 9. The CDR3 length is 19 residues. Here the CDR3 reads CASSAEGLAGGGSYNEQFF. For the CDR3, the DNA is TGTGCCAGCAGCGCGGAGGGACTAGCGGGGGGTGGGTCCTACAATGAGCAGTTCTTC.

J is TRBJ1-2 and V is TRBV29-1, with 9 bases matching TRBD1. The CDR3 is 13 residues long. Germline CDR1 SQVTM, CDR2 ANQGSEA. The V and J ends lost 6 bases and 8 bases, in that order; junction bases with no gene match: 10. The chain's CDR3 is CSVSGTGFDGYTF. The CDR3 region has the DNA TGCAGCGTCTCCGGGACAGGGTTTGACGGCTACACCTTC.

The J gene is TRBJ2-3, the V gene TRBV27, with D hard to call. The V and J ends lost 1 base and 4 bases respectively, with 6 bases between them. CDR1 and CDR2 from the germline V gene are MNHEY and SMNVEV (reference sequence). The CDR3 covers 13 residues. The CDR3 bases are TGTGCCAGCAGTTTATATGCGCCAGATACGCAGTATTTT. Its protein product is CASSLYAPDTQYF.

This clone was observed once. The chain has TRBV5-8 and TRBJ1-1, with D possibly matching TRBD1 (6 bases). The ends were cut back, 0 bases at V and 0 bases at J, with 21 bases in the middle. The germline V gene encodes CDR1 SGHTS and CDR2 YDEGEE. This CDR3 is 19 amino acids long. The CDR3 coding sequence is TGTGCCAGCAGCTTGGTTTTAACGAGGTTTCAGGGGTTGAACACTGAAGCTTTCTTT. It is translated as CASSLVLTRFQGLNTEAFF.

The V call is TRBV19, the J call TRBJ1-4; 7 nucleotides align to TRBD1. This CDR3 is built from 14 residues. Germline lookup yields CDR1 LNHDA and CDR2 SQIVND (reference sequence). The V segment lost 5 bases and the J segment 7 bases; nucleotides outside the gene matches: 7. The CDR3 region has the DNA TGTGCCAGTAGTTACAGGGGAGGAACTGAAAAACTGTTTTTT. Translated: CASSYRGGTEKLFF.

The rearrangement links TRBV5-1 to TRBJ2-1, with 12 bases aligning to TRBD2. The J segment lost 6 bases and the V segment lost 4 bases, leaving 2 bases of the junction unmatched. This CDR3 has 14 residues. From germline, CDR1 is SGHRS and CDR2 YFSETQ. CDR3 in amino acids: CASSPGLAGNEQFF. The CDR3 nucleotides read TGCGCCAGCAGCCCGGGACTAGCGGGCAATGAGCAGTTCTTC.

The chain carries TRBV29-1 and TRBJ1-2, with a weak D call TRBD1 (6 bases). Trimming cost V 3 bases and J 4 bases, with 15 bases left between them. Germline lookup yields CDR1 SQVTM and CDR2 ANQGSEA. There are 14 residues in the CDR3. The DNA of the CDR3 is TGCAGCGTTGATGGGGCAGGGGCGTTCTATGGCTACACCTTC. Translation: CSVDGAGAFYGYTF.

CDR3 nucleotide sequence: TGTGCCAGCAGCTCGGGACTAGCGGGAGTCAATGAGCAGTTCTTC. This encodes CASSSGLAGVNEQFF. The J gene is TRBJ2-1, the V gene TRBV7-3; 14 bases agree with TRBD2. Germline V gene data show CDR1 as SGHTA and CDR2 as FQGTGA. V was clipped by 4 bases and J by 6 bases; unmatched bases: 2. The CDR3 consists of 15 residues.